The 20 T cell receptor beta chains below come from one sample, sequenced in a study of blood T cell repertoires in COVID-19. This table comes from immunoSEQ multiplex PCR, and its TCRdb copy is limited to in-frame clones, with some not included. The top ten hold about 20% of the sample, which has a few hundred thousand clones, 80% to 85% seen once. The material sequenced was peripheral blood. Receptor source: a young man with active or convalescent COVID-19.

The CDR3 sequence is CASRVGGETQYF. The CDR3 bases are TGTGCCAGCAGGGTCGGCGGGGAGACCCAGTACTTC. The V call is TRBV2, the J call TRBJ2-5; TRBD2 is a possible D gene (5 bases). The CDR3 is 12 residues long. Trimming removed 6 bases at V and 5 bases at J, with 10 bases between. The V gene's germline CDR1 is SNHLY and CDR2 FYNNEI.

There are a few counts of this clone. The rearrangement joins TRBV18 to TRBJ2-7; 12 nucleotides match TRBD2. After removal of 5 bases from V and 5 bases from J, the junction contained 7 bases not matched to a gene. Germline CDR1 and CDR2: KGHSH and LQKENI. This CDR3 is built from 15 residues. The CDR3 sequence: CASSALAGGPHEQYF. DNA for the CDR3: TGTGCCAGCTCAGCTCTAGCGGGAGGGCCCCACGAGCAGTACTTC.

V usage is TRBV24-1 and J usage is TRBJ2-3; TRBD2 agrees at 12 bases. Germline V gene lookup returns CDR1 KGHDR and CDR2 SFDVKD. This CDR3 is built from 15 residues. Trimming cost V 3 bases and J 8 bases; bases outside gene matches: 5. The CDR3 loop reads CATSDTSGGRGTQYF. CDR3 in DNA: TGTGCCACCAGTGATACTAGCGGGGGGCGGGGTACGCAGTATTTT.

The rearrangement joins TRBV7-3 to TRBJ2-3, with D possibly TRBD1 on 5 matching bases. Deletions cut 0 bases from V and 5 bases from J, with 12 bases between. This CDR3 has 15 residues. Germline CDR1 and CDR2: SGHTA and FQGTGA. The CDR3 bases are TGTGCCAGCAGCTTAACATCCAGGGCCGGAGATACGCAGTATTTT. It translates to CASSLTSRAGDTQYF.

This chain joins TRBV7-9 and TRBJ2-5; tentative D call: TRBD2 (6 bases). The CDR3 runs to 14 residues. Trimming took 5 bases from V and 5 from J, leaving 15 bases between them. CDR1 and CDR2 from the germline V gene are SEHNR and FQNEAQ (reference sequence). The CDR3 coding sequence is TGTGCCAGCAGCCCAAGCTGGACTAACGAGACCCAGTACTTC. Translation: CASSPSWTNETQYF.

This chain links TRBV3-1 (or the pseudogene TRBV3-2) with TRBJ1-1; TRBD1 might be the D (5 bases). This CDR3 contains 14 residues. V lost 4 bases to trimming and J lost 1 base, with 10 bases between them. Germline CDR1 LGHDT, CDR2 YNNKEL (reference sequence). Written as DNA, the CDR3 is TGTGCCAGCAGCCCAAACGACAGGAACACTGAAGCTTTCTTT. Protein product: CASSPNDRNTEAFF.

This clone has just one count. This chain joins TRBV10-3 and TRBJ2-3, with D unclear. There are 12 residues in the CDR3. Trimming removed 6 bases from V and 3 bases from J, with 7 bases in between. Germline CDR1 is ENHRY and CDR2 is SYGVKD. DNA for the CDR3: TGTGCCATCAGCCTCACTACAGATACGCAGTATTTT. It encodes CAISLTTDTQYF.

The V gene is TRBV18, the J gene TRBJ2-7, with D unresolved. Trimming stripped 1 base from V and 7 bases from J, with 11 bases between. CDR1 and CDR2 (germline): KGHSH, LQKENI. This CDR3 contains 13 residues. The CDR3 protein is CASSPLNLEEQYF. CDR3 sequence (DNA): TGTGCCAGCTCACCACTAAACCTGGAGGAGCAGTACTTC.

The chain uses TRBV7-2 and TRBJ1-4; 8 nucleotides align to TRBD1. The germline gives CDR1 SGHTA, CDR2 FQGNSA. The J segment lost 0 bases and the V segment lost 5 bases, leaving 5 bases of the junction unmatched. The CDR3 contains 16 residues. The CDR3 here is CASSLGQGTTNEKLFF. The CDR3 DNA reads TGTGCCAGCAGCCTCGGACAGGGAACAACTAATGAAAAACTGTTTTTT.

The V call is TRBV3-1 (or the pseudogene TRBV3-2), the J call TRBJ1-1, with 10 bases identical to TRBD1. CDR3 length: 15 amino acids. With 4 bases clipped from V and 5 bases from J, the junction kept 7 bases outside the gene matches. The germline V gene has CDR1 LGHDT and CDR2 YNNKEL (reference sequence). CDR3: CASSLGTGAVTEAFF. The CDR3 DNA follows: TGTGCCAGCAGCCTCGGGACAGGGGCGGTGACTGAAGCTTTCTTT.

The chain employs TRBV27 and TRBJ2-3; 13 bases fit TRBD2. Trimming took 6 bases from V and 7 from J; bases not matched to a gene: 10. This CDR3 spans 16 amino acids. Germline V lookup: CDR1 MNHEY, CDR2 SMNVEV (reference sequence). CDR3 coding DNA: TGTGCCAGCAGCCCGACTAGCGGGGGGCTCTTGTATACGCAGTATTTT. Its translation: CASSPTSGGLLYTQYF.

The chain links TRBV29-1 to TRBJ2-7; 10 nucleotides match TRBD1. CDR3 length: 14 amino acids. Germline trimming cut 6 bases from V and 4 bases from J; bases unmatched to any gene: 9. Germline-derived CDR1 and CDR2 are SQVTM and ANQGSEA. The CDR3 is CSVGSGTGVYEQYF. The CDR3 bases are TGCAGCGTGGGGTCCGGGACAGGGGTTTACGAGCAGTACTTC.

This clone turned up a few times. V gene TRBV2 combines with J gene TRBJ1-4; D not certain. Per the germline V gene, CDR1 is SNHLY and CDR2 is FYNNEI. The CDR3 runs to 15 residues. V lost 3 bases and J lost 10, with 18 bases in between. CDR3: CASSDRGSTTGKLFF. The CDR3, as DNA: TGTGCCAGCAGTGATCGAGGGAGTACCACGGGAAAACTGTTTTTT.

Regarding this clone: The same CDR3 can be traced to other DNA sequences in this sample. V gene TRBV24-1 combines with J gene TRBJ2-5; D may be TRBD2 (6 bases). This CDR3 is 16 amino acids long. V was pared by 0 bases and J by 5 bases, with 15 bases between. Germline values: CDR1 KGHDR, CDR2 SFDVKD. The CDR3 sequence is CATSDLQPGGQETQYF. The CDR3 coding sequence is TGTGCCACCAGTGATTTGCAGCCCGGGGGTCAGGAGACCCAGTACTTC.

This clone was detected only a few times. The chain employs TRBV19 and TRBJ2-1; TRBD2 aligns across 7 bases. The trim removed 6 bases at V and 6 bases at J, leaving 5 bases unmatched. Germline lookup yields CDR1 LNHDA and CDR2 SQIVND (reference sequence). The CDR3 spans 13 residues. DNA of the CDR3: TGTGCCAGTAGCTGGGAGGGGACCAATGAGCAGTTCTTC. The encoded protein is CASSWEGTNEQFF.

The chain is built from TRBV9 and TRBJ2-7, with 10 bases matching TRBD2. V shed 5 bases and J 0 bases; nucleotides not matched to a gene: 8. This CDR3 is built from 16 residues. The germline V gene encodes CDR1 SGDLS and CDR2 YYNGEE. The CDR3 spells CASSPIAGGLSYEQYF. CDR3 bases: TGTGCCAGCAGTCCTATAGCGGGAGGTCTCTCCTACGAGCAGTACTTC.

Only one count was recorded for this clone. The V and J genes are TRBV5-4 and TRBJ2-1, with 9 bases fitting TRBD2. There are 15 residues in the CDR3. Germline CDR1 is SGHNT and CDR2 is YYREEE (reference sequence). Trimming took 4 bases from V and 7 from J; bases not matched to a gene: 9. The CDR3: CASSPITSGRNEQFF. DNA for the CDR3: TGTGCCAGCAGCCCGATAACTAGCGGGCGGAATGAGCAGTTCTTC.

V gene TRBV7-9 combines with J gene TRBJ1-1, with TRBD1 identical over 9 bases. This CDR3 has 14 amino acids. Germline CDR1 and CDR2: SEHNR and FQNEAQ (reference sequence). After removal of 6 bases from V and 2 bases from J, the junction contained 4 bases not matched to a gene. The CDR3 here is CASRSGQGNTEAFF. Here the CDR3 DNA reads TGTGCCAGCAGGTCGGGACAGGGAAACACTGAAGCTTTCTTT.

The chain couples TRBV6-2 or TRBV6-3 to TRBJ2-7; no clear D gene. CDR1 is MNHEY, CDR2 SVGEGT, per germline. V was trimmed by 6 bases and J by 3 bases, leaving 9 bases between them. CDR3 length equals 12 residues. CDR3 sequence: CASSDNRYEQYF. The CDR3 bases are TGTGCCAGCAGCGACAATCGCTACGAGCAGTACTTC.

V and J are TRBV28 and TRBJ2-7; 13 bases align to TRBD2. Germline V CDR1 and CDR2: MDHEN, SYDVKM. The trim removed 6 bases at V and 3 bases at J, leaving 8 bases unmatched. The CDR3 has 16 amino acids. The CDR3 is CASSELLAGGIYEQYF. The CDR3, as DNA: TGTGCCAGCAGCGAGCTACTAGCGGGAGGGATCTACGAGCAGTACTTC.